This T cell receptor beta chain was recovered during a study of graft-versus-host responses after intestinal transplantation (dated by TCRdb to the early 2020s). About the investigation overall: The transplants that recipients got were multivisceral, liver-intestinal, or isolated intestinal. Anti-thymocyte globulin induction was given to all recipients, followed by maintenance tacrolimus and steroids for 2 to 3 years. Bulk TCR-beta CDR3 sequencing was used to track graft-versus-host and host-versus-graft alloreactive T cell clones in the graft, circulation and bone marrow after intestinal transplantation. To identify alloreactive clones, pre-transplant mixed lymphocyte reaction products were sequenced and compared with unstimulated pre-transplant donor and recipient T cells. The cohort enrolled under 30 intestinal transplant recipients, one of whom was a retransplant, and 3 patients without pretransplant specimens were excluded. Donor T cell macrochimerism was defined as a peak of at least 4% donor T cells among recipient peripheral blood mononuclear cells. Rather than being sequenced by the commercial service, samples from a few later patients were sequenced in-house on an Illumina MiSeq and processed with MiXCR. The full study reports these points: Conclusions were limited by the relatively low number and heterogeneity of intestinal transplant patients. Peak levels of circulating GvH clones were associated with declines in HvG clones early after transplant. In patients with donor T cell macrochimerism, the allografts had high GvH to HvG T cell clonal ratios. GvH clones turned up in recipient bone marrow, with some appearing earlier in ileal mucosa or blood, a pattern consistent with an intestinal mucosal origin.

Blood samples were collected up to 4 times in the first month after transplant and then at least monthly when available. Turning to this clone: No cognate antigen has been identified for it. Per-base qualities were not stored, and no clone one base away is much larger.

Between the V and J ends, shortened by 0 bases and 5 bases respectively, the junction contains 11 bases. The germline V gene specifies SGHRS as CDR1 and YFSETQ as CDR2. The CDR3 starts with the cysteine, ends with the phenylalanine, and has 15 residues. Only CDR3 DNA remains: 45 bases, in frame from the first base. Library creation used the immunoSEQ multiplex PCR assay. Adaptive Biotechnologies carried out high-throughput TCR-beta CDR3 sequencing of genomic DNA for most patients. Under the source paper's analysis protocol: TCR sequencing data for 15 to 20 patients were retrieved from Adaptive's ImmunoSEQ software; three other patients were processed with MiXCR and VDJtools. CDR3 nucleotide sequences shared by donor and recipient were removed because the origin of these sequences could not be assigned. Alloreactive clones required at least 2-fold expansion over unstimulated cells and minimum CFSE-low frequency of 0.002% (template counts) or 0.001% (read counts). A clone was considered mappable if detected in the sequenced pre-transplant spleen, lymph node, or MLR CFSE-low populations of the donor or recipient. The cumulative frequency of alloreactive clones was calculated as a percentage of all sequences, weighted by copy number. Sourced from immuneACCESS, this table was stored by TCRdb with only in-frame sequences that have V and J called. A share of the clones is absent; for the studies checked, an unresolved V gene accounts for under half, and the remainder has no known explanation. V and J calls and clone size are those listed in that table; D and trimming were worked out from the DNA. This sample lists roughly 56,000 clones; 91% were detected once. The top ten constitute approximately 2.7% of the sample.

The chain couples TRBV5-1 to TRBJ2-2; the D segment might be TRBD1 or TRBD2, since each matches 5 bases. The source is a human patient who received an intestinal transplant, so some T cells may come from the graft donor. The sequences come from PBMCs, collected 118 to 130 days after intestinal transplantation. The DNA sequence is given as TGCGCCAGCAGCTTGGCCAGGGAGCGGACCGGGGAGCTGTTTTTT. Translated, this is CASSLARERTGELFF.